This entry concerns a single T cell receptor beta chain. Its antigen remains unidentified. A single record per CDR3 protein comes from TCRdb applying MiXCR to the reads. The sample lists fewer than 200,000 distinct CDR3 sequences, 9.5% seen once, with about 4.2% in the top ten. The data were taken from a study of T cell repertoires in cytomegalovirus infection. Overall study context: Shared public TCR beta signatures pointed to both CMV infection and a matching HLA type.

Study-wide points: The ex vivo response showed dominance by HLA-C-restricted CMV-specific TCR beta clonotypes. Frequencies of public TCR beta families were cumulated, and this identified carriers of CMV plus the relevant HLA.

Germline assignment: CDR1 DFQATT and CDR2 SNEGSKA (reference sequence). This CDR3 is built from 13 residues. Trimming took off 2 bases at V and 4 bases at J, with 12 bases between the two ends. Sequenced material: PBMCs. The TCR was taken from a human donor in good health (CMV status not recorded). Some clones in this sample may be carry-over from other donors' samples. This chain connects TRBV20-1 to TRBJ2-7; D possibly corresponds to TRBD2 (7 bases). The DNA of the CDR3 is TGCAGTGCTAGATTGGGGGGGCCGTACGAGCAGTACTTC. Residues: CSARLGGPYEQYF.